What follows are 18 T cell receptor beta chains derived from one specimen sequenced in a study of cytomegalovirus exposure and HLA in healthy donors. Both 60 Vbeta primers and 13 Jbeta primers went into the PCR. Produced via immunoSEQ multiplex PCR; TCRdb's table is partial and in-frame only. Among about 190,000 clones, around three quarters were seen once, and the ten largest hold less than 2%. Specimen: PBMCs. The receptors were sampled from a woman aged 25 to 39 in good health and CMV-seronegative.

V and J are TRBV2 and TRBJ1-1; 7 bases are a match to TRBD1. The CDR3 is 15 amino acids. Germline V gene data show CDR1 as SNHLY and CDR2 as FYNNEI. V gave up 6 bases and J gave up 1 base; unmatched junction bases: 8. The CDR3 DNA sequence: TGTGCCAGCAGGGGGACCCGGACAGGGAACACTGAAGCTTTCTTT. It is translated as CASRGTRTGNTEAFF. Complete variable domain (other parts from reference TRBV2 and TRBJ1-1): EPEVTQTPSHQVTQMGQEVILRCVPISNHLYFYWYRQILGQKVEFLVSFYNNEISEKSEIFDDQFSVERPDGSNFTLKIRSTKLEDSAMYFCASRGTRTGNTEAFFGQGTRLTVV.

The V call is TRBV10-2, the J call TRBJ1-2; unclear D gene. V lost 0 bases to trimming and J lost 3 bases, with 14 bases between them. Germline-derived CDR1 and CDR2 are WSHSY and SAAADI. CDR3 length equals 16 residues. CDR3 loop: CASSESMAGIDYGYTF. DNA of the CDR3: TGCGCCAGCAGTGAGTCGATGGCGGGAATCGACTATGGCTACACCTTC.

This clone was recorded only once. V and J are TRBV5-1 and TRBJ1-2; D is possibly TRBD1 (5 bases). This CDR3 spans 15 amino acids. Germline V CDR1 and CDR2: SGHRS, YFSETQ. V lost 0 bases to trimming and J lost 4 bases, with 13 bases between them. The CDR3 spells CASSLAVGVGYGYTF. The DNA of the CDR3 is TGCGCCAGCAGCTTGGCCGTAGGGGTTGGCTATGGCTACACCTTC.

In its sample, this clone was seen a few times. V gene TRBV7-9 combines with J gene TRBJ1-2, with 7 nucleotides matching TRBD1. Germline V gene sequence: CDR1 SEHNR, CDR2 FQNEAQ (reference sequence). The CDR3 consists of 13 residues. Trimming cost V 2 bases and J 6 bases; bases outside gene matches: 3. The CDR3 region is CASSLLQGDGYTF. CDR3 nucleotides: TGTGCCAGCAGCTTACTTCAGGGGGATGGCTACACCTTC.

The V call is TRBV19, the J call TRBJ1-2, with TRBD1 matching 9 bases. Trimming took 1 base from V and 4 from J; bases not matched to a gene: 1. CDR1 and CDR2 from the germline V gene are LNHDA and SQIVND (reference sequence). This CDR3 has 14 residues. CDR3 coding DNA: TGTGCCAGTAGTATAGGGGGACAGGGCTATGGCTACACCTTC. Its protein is CASSIGGQGYGYTF.

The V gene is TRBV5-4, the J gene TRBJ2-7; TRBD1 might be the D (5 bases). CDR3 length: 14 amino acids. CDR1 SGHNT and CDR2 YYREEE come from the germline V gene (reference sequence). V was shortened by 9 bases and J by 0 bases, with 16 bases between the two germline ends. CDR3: CATTDTSRSYEQYF. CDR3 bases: TGTGCCACCACGGACACCAGCCGCTCCTACGAGCAGTACTTC.

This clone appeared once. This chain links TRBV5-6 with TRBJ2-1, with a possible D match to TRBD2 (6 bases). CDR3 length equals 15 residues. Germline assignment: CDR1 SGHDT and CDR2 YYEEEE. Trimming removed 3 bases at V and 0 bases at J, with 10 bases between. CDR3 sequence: CASSWGVSSYNEQFF. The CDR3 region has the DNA TGTGCCAGCAGCTGGGGGGTGAGCTCCTACAATGAGCAGTTCTTC.

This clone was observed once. CDR3 nucleotide sequence: TGTGCCAGCAGCCCCCGCGGTAGCGGGAGAGGTGAGCAGTACTTC. Translation: CASSPRGSGRGEQYF. The rearrangement links TRBV7-9 to TRBJ2-7; the match to TRBD2 covers 9 bases. The CDR3 loop spans 15 amino acids. From germline, CDR1 is SEHNR and CDR2 FQNEAQ (reference sequence). V shed 5 bases, J shed 7 bases, and the junction held 12 bases outside the gene matches.

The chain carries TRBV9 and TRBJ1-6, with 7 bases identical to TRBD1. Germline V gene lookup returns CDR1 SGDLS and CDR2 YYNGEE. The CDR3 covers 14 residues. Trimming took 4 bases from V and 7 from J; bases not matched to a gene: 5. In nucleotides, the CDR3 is TGTGCCAGCAGCCCGACAGGGCAGAATTCACCCCTCCACTTT. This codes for CASSPTGQNSPLHF. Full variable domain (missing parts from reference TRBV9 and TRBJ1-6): DSGVTQTPKHLITATGQRVTLRCSPRSGDLSVYWYQQSLDQGLQFLIQYYNGEERAKGNILERFSAQQFPDLHSELNLSSLELGDSALYFCASSPTGQNSPLHFGNGTRLTVT.

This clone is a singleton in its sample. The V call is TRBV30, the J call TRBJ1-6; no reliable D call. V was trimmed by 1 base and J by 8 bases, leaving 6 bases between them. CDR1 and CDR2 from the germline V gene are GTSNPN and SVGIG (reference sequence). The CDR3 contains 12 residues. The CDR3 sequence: CAWSGDDSPLHF. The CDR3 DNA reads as TGTGCCTGGAGTGGAGATGATTCACCCCTCCACTTT.

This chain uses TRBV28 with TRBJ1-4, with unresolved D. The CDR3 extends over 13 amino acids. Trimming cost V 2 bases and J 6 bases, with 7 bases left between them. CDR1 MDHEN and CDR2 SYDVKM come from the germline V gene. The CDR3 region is CASSLNTDEKLFF. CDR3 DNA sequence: TGTGCCAGCAGTTTAAACACAGATGAAAAACTGTTTTTT.

The CDR3 DNA sequence: TGTGCCAGCAGTGAACTCGGGACATTCACTGAAGCTTTCTTT. Its translation: CASSELGTFTEAFF. The gene calls are TRBV25-1 and TRBJ1-1, with a possible D match to TRBD1 (6 bases). This CDR3 region has 14 residues. Germline values: CDR1 MGHDK, CDR2 SYGVNS. V was clipped by 2 bases and J by 4 bases, with 11 bases between them.

For the CDR3, the DNA is TGCGCCAGCAGCTTTGAGACAGGGGTTAAAGTAGGTGGCTACACCTTC. Its translation: CASSFETGVKVGGYTF. The chain links TRBV5-1 to TRBJ1-2; 8 nucleotides line up with TRBD1. The CDR3 length is 16 residues. Trimming at V came to 2 bases and at J to 7 bases, leaving 13 bases not matched to a gene. CDR1 SGHRS and CDR2 YFSETQ come from the germline V gene.

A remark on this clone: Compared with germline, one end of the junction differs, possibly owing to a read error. CDR3 coding DNA: TGTGCCAGCAGTTACTACGGGACAGGGAATGCAAAACTGTTTTTT. This gives the protein CASSYYGTGNAKLFF. The gene calls are TRBV6-5 and TRBJ1-4, with 9 bases identical to TRBD1. Germline V gene lookup returns CDR1 MNHEY and CDR2 SVGAGI. The CDR3 runs to 15 residues.

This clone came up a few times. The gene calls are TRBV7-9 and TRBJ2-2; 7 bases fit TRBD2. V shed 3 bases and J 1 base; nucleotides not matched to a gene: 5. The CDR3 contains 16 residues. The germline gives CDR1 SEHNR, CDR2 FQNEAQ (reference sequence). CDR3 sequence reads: CASSFMTSQNTGELFF. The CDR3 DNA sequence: TGTGCCAGCAGCTTTATGACTAGCCAGAACACCGGGGAGCTGTTTTTT.

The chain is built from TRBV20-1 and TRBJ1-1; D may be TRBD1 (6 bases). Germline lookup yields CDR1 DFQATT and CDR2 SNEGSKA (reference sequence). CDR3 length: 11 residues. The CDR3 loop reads CTARGAAEAFF. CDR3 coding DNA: TGCACCGCGCGGGGGGCGGCTGAAGCTTTCTTT.

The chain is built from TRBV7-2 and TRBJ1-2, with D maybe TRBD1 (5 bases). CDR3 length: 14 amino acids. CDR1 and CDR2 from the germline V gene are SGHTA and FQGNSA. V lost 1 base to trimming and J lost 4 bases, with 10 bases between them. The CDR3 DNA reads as TGTGCCAGCAGCTTAGGGGGGGTAACCTATGGCTACACCTTC. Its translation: CASSLGGVTYGYTF.

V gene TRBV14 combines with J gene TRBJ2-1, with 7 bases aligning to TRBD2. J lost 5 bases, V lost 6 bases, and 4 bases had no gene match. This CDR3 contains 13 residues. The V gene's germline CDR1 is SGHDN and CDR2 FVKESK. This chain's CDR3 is CASSLRGDNEQFF. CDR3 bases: TGTGCCAGCAGTTTACGGGGGGACAATGAGCAGTTCTTC.